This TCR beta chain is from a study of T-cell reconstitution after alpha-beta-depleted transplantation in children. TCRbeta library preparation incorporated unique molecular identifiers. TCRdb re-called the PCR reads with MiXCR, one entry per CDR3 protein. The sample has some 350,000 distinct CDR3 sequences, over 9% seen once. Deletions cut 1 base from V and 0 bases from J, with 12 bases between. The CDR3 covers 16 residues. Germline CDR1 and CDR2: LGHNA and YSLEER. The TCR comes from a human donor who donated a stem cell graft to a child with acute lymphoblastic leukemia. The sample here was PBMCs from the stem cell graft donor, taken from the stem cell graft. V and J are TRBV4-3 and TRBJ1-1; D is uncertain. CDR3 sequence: CASSQGGREMNTEAFF. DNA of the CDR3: TGCGCCAGCAGCCAAGGTGGCAGAGAGATGAACACTGAAGCTTTCTTT.